These T cell receptor beta chains were read from a single sample in a study of Ad26.COV2.S vaccination and SARS-CoV-2 variants. Only in-frame clones appear in the TCRdb table, and some are missing; sequencing was by immunoSEQ multiplex PCR. The sample lists about 400,000 clones; about 91% were seen once. Sequencing was performed on peripheral blood, taken in a trial of Ad26.COV2.S vaccine versus placebo. Receptors originate from a person aged 18-65 years who received the Ad26.COV2.S COVID-19 vaccine or a placebo. The CDR3 runs from the conserved cysteine through the conserved F or W. Fields, in order: CDR3 DNA, CDR3 protein, clone size, J gene, D gene, V gene. The D gene is left open where the match is weak. Some rows have no size entry. The others give once, few or many, or a class for an expanded clone.

TGTGCCAGCAAGGTGAACACTGAAGCTTTCTTT	CASKVNTEAFF	.	TRBJ1-1	.	TRBV2
TGTGCCAGCAGTGTAATCAGGACAGGGATAAACACCGGGGAGCTGTTTTTT	CASSVIRTGINTGELFF	.	TRBJ2-2	TRBD1	TRBV6-1
TGTGCCAGCAGCCGTGGGCTAGCGGGAGGTAGCGACGAGCAGTACTTC	CASSRGLAGGSDEQYF	.	TRBJ2-7	TRBD2	TRBV27
TGTGCCCTCGGGGCGGGGAGCGATACGCAGTATTTT	CALGAGSDTQYF	.	TRBJ2-3	.	TRBV30
TGTGCCAGCAGTTACTCTATTAATTCACCCCTCCACTTT	CASSYSINSPLHF	.	TRBJ1-6	.	TRBV6-5
TGTGCCAGCAGCTTAGTCCAGGGGAGGGATACGCAGTATTTT	CASSLVQGRDTQYF	.	TRBJ2-3	.	TRBV7-8
TGTGCCAGCACCCCCGGACAGGGACGATCCTACGAGCAGTACTTC	CASTPGQGRSYEQYF	.	TRBJ2-7	TRBD1	TRBV6-2/TRBV6-3
TGTGCCAGCAGCGTACTAGCGGGAGGGAGCACAGATACGCAGTATTTT	CASSVLAGGSTDTQYF	.	TRBJ2-3	TRBD2	TRBV27
TGTGCCAGCACCCCAGCGCAGAGGAATGAAAAACTGTTTTTT	CASTPAQRNEKLFF	.	TRBJ1-4	.	TRBV6-2/TRBV6-3
TGTGCCTGGAGTTGGAGGGAGCACACTGAAGCTTTCTTT	CAWSWREHTEAFF	.	TRBJ1-1	.	TRBV30
TGTGCCAGCAGCCAACCCAGACTAGCGGGAGGGAGGGGTGAGCAGTTCTTC	CASSQPRLAGGRGEQFF	.	TRBJ2-1	TRBD2	TRBV7-2
TGTGCCAGCAGCTTAGGGGTTCAACAGCCCCAGCATTTT	CASSLGVQQPQHF	.	TRBJ1-5	.	TRBV7-2
TGTGCCAGCAGTTTAGGGGACGGGGAGCTGTTTTTT	CASSLGDGELFF	.	TRBJ2-2	.	TRBV28
TGTGCCAGCAGTTTGGACAGTACCTCGGTGGAAGAGACCCAGTACTTC	CASSLDSTSVEETQYF	once	TRBJ2-5	.	TRBV28
TGTGCCAGCAGTTACGGGAGTGGGGCGGGTACGCAGTATTTT	CASSYGSGAGTQYF	once	TRBJ2-3	.	TRBV6-5
TGTGCCAGCAGCTTCGAATTTAGTGGGAGTTTAGATACGCAGTATTTT	CASSFEFSGSLDTQYF	.	TRBJ2-3	.	TRBV11-2
TGCGCCAGCAGAGGGGGCACTGCGAACACTGAAGCTTTCTTT	CASRGGTANTEAFF	.	TRBJ1-1	TRBD1	TRBV5-1
TGCAGCGTTTTTGTCGGAGGGGGGGATTCGCCTGGGGCCAACGTCCTGACTTTC	CSVFVGGGDSPGANVLTF	.	TRBJ2-6	.	TRBV29-1
TGTGCCAGCAGCCCCCGGGACAGATGGGGCAATGAGCAGTTCTTC	CASSPRDRWGNEQFF	.	TRBJ2-1	TRBD1	TRBV5-4
TGTGCCAGCAGCCAAGGGGGACAGGGGGCCTATGGCTACACCTTC	CASSQGGQGAYGYTF	.	TRBJ1-2	TRBD1	TRBV3-1/TRBV3-2
TGTGCCAGCAGCCAAGAGGTCTCGTCGGAGACCCAGTACTTC	CASSQEVSSETQYF	.	TRBJ2-5	.	TRBV3-1/TRBV3-2
TGTGCCAGCAGCCACGGGGTTGAGTCACCCCTCCACTTT	CASSHGVESPLHF	.	TRBJ1-6	.	TRBV3-1/TRBV3-2
TGTGCCAGCCGACGAACCTCCGGGGTATTCTATGGCTACACCTTC	CASRRTSGVFYGYTF	.	TRBJ1-2	.	TRBV6-5
TGTGCCAGCAGTGAACAGGGGGCCGTGAATTCACCCCTCCACTTT	CASSEQGAVNSPLHF	few	TRBJ1-6	TRBD1	TRBV2
TGTGCCAGCAGTGGGGGCAGGGGAACAGATACGCAGTATTTT	CASSGGRGTDTQYF	.	TRBJ2-3	.	TRBV2
TGTGCCAGTAGTATTATTGCGGGAGGGCGGGCCGAGCAGTACTTC	CASSIIAGGRAEQYF	.	TRBJ2-7	TRBD2	TRBV19
TGTGCCAGCAGCATAAGGGACAGGGAACCTGGAAACACCATATATTTT	CASSIRDREPGNTIYF	.	TRBJ1-3	.	TRBV21-1
TGTGCCAGCAGCCTTAGCGGGAGGGCCCTCGCAGATACGCAGTATTTT	CASSLSGRALADTQYF	.	TRBJ2-3	TRBD2	TRBV3-1/TRBV3-2
TGTGCCACCAGCGCCAAACTAGCGGGGAACACAGATACGCAGTATTTT	CATSAKLAGNTDTQYF	.	TRBJ2-3	TRBD2	TRBV15
TGTGCCAGCAGCTTAGGGCGGGAACGGGCTACGCAGTATTTT	CASSLGRERATQYF	once	TRBJ2-3	.	TRBV7-3
TGCGCCAGCAGCTTGGGACAGGGTGTAGATACGCAGTATTTT	CASSLGQGVDTQYF	once	TRBJ2-3	TRBD1	TRBV5-1
TGTGCCAGCCTCAAAGGACAGACAACGAACACCGGGGAGCTGTTTTTT	CASLKGQTTNTGELFF	.	TRBJ2-2	.	TRBV25-1
TGTGCCAGCAGGGGGACTCAAAGCACAGATACGCAGTATTTT	CASRGTQSTDTQYF	.	TRBJ2-3	.	TRBV28
TGTGCCAGCAGTGAAGCGCGGAGTTACAATGAGCAGTTCTTC	CASSEARSYNEQFF	.	TRBJ2-1	.	TRBV2
TGTGCCAGCAGCCCTAACGTAGCGGGAGCCTTCAATGAGCAGTTCTTC	CASSPNVAGAFNEQFF	.	TRBJ2-1	TRBD2	TRBV7-3
TGTGCCAGCAGCGTGACAACTAACTATGGCTACACCTTC	CASSVTTNYGYTF	once	TRBJ1-2	.	TRBV11-2
TGTGCCAGCAGCCGCCTTAGCGGGAGGGCTGAAACCCAGTACTTC	CASSRLSGRAETQYF	.	TRBJ2-5	TRBD2	TRBV11-2
TGTGCCTGGAGCGTTACACGGGGGAACACTGAAGCTTTCTTT	CAWSVTRGNTEAFF	.	TRBJ1-1	.	TRBV30
TGCGCCAGCAGCCAAGACAAGGGTGGGGATGAGCAGTTCTTC	CASSQDKGGDEQFF	.	TRBJ2-1	.	TRBV4-1
TGCGCCAGCAGCCAAGATGTTGTTAATTCACCCCTCCACTTT	CASSQDVVNSPLHF	.	TRBJ1-6	.	TRBV4-3
TGCGCCAGCAGCGTTGACGGCTTTGGGACCCAGTACTTC	CASSVDGFGTQYF	.	TRBJ2-5	.	TRBV5-1
TGTGCCAGCTCCTATTTGTGGGTGAACACTGAAGCTTTCTTT	CASSYLWVNTEAFF	.	TRBJ1-1	.	TRBV28
TGTGCCAGCAGCTTGGTTCTCAGGGGATCCTACGAGCAGTACTTC	CASSLVLRGSYEQYF	once	TRBJ2-7	.	TRBV5-6
TGTGCCACCGGGGGGTTGAACACCGGGGAGCTGTTTTTT	CATGGLNTGELFF	.	TRBJ2-2	TRBD2	TRBV10-3
TGTGCCGTCAGGGGGGGGGAGGCCGCCACAGATACGCAGTATTTT	CAVRGGEAATDTQYF	few	TRBJ2-3	.	TRBV6-5
TGTGCCAGCAGTGCAAGCGGGAGTCTGGTTAACGAGCAGTACTTC	CASSASGSLVNEQYF	.	TRBJ2-7	TRBD2	TRBV27
TGTGCCACCAGTACTCCCGGGACTAGCGGAATCTGCTACGAGCAGTACTTC	CATSTPGTSGICYEQYF	.	TRBJ2-7	TRBD2	TRBV24-1
TGTGCCAGCAGCTTAAACCCTTCTCAGCTCGGGGCCAACGTCCTGACTTTC	CASSLNPSQLGANVLTF	.	TRBJ2-6	.	TRBV7-7